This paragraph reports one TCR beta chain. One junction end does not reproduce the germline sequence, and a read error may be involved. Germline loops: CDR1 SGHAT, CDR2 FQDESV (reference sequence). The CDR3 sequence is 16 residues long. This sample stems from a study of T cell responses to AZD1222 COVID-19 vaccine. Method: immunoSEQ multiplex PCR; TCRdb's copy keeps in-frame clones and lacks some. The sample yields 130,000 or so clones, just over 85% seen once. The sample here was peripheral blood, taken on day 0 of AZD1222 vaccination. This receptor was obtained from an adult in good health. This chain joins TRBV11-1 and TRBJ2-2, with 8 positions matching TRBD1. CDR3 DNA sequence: TGTGCCAGCAGCTTGGCCGGGACAGGAGACCTCGGGAAGCTGTTTTTT. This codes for CASSLAGTGDLGKLFF.